The clone carrying this TCR beta chain was counted many times. The data stem from a study of molecular identifiers for immune sequencing clone quantification. The V gene lost 0 bases and the J gene lost 3 bases, with 13 bases spanning the gap. This CDR3 is built from 15 residues. CDR1 is SGDLS and CDR2 is YYNGEE in the germline V gene. TCRdb fed the PCR reads into MiXCR, producing one record per CDR3 protein. The sample includes some 40,000 distinct CDR3 sequences, about 18% of them seen just once. This rearrangement joins TRBV9 to TRBJ2-7, with D possibly TRBD1 on 7 matching bases. The sample consisted of naive CD8+ T cells from blood, with Jurkat cell RNA spiked in. Subset here: FACS-sorted CD8+CD4-CCR7+CD45RA+ naive T cells. This receptor was obtained from a human donor in good health. Some libraries in this study had Jurkat cell RNA spiked in. The CDR3 sequence is CASSVAGGPNYEQYF. In nucleotides, the CDR3 is TGTGCCAGCAGCGTAGCAGGGGGGCCAAACTACGAGCAGTACTTC.